This T cell receptor (beta chain) appears in the sequencing data of a study of blood T cell repertoires in COVID-19. Across the study: Specimens from acute and convalescent COVID-19 originated in the United States, Italy and Spain.

Original methodology: Amplification of reference gene primers provided the estimated nucleated cell counts. Clones were read by immunoSEQ multiplex PCR, and TCRdb kept only the in-frame ones, dropping some. The V and J calls and clone size are taken from that table; D and trimming were inferred from the DNA. The sample holds roughly 180,000 clones, 82% seen once. This clone occurred a few times. The CDR3 is made up of 17 amino acids. V lost 4 bases and J lost 8, with 21 bases in between. In germline, CDR1 is LGHNT, CDR2 FRNRAP. The sample taken for sequencing was peripheral blood. The J gene is TRBJ1-6, the V gene TRBV12-5, with D hard to call. The TCR sequence derives from a woman aged 30 to 39 with acute or convalescent COVID-19. This CDR3 reads CASGSAGETKPYSPLHF. Here the CDR3 DNA reads TGTGCTAGTGGTTCGGCCGGCGAGACAAAACCATATTCACCCCTCCACTTT. Variable domain in full (rest from reference TRBV12-5 and TRBJ1-6): DARVTQTPRHKVTEMGQEVTMRCQPILGHNTVFWYRQTMMQGLELLAYFRNRAPLDDSGMPKDRFSAEMPDATLATLKIQPSEPRDSAVYFCASGSAGETKPYSPLHFGNGTRLTVT.